This TCR beta chain was found in a study of blood T cell repertoires in COVID-19. Study details: COVID-19 samples collected from the United States, Italy and Spain covered acute and convalescent phases.

Authors' data handling: For nucleated cells, counts were estimated from reference gene primer amplification. Data came from immunoSEQ multiplex PCR; TCRdb stores just in-frame clones and leaves some out. V and J calls and clone size are as listed in that table; D and trimming were resolved from the DNA. Of approximately 350,000 clones in the sample, 87% are singletons; the top ten hold about 6%. After removal of 2 bases from V and 2 bases from J, the junction contained 7 bases not matched to a gene. Per germline, CDR1 GTSNPN and CDR2 SVGIG (reference sequence). The CDR3 spans 17 residues. Seattle patients were enrolled during active infection and followed longitudinally.

The sequence derives from a woman aged 45 to 65 with COVID-19, enrolled during active disease. The chain is built from TRBV30 and TRBJ1-4; TRBD1 aligns across 11 bases. The sample was peripheral blood. The CDR3 bases are TGTGCCTGGAGTCACCCGGGACAGGGGGTCACTAATGAAAAACTGTTTTTT. Its translation: CAWSHPGQGVTNEKLFF.